This T cell receptor beta chain was captured in a study of shared clonotypes between healthy human individuals. Regarding the study as a whole: Clonotype sharing across a few donors was observed for around 5% of naive CD4 clonotypes.

TCRdb's copy holds only in-frame clones and misses some; the assay was immunoSEQ multiplex PCR. The table has roughly 2.1 million clones, about 93% seen once; the top ten hold around 1.7%. In germline, CDR1 is SGHVS, CDR2 FQNEAQ. The CDR3 consists of 13 residues. Deletions cut 1 base from V and 3 bases from J, with 6 bases between. Worth noting for this clone: Its antigen is as yet unknown.

Positively selected for CCR7, the CD45RO-negative cells used as naive CD8 cells excluded terminally differentiated effector memory CD45RA+ cells. Sequenced sample: naive CD8+ T cells from PBMCs. V usage is TRBV7-8 and J usage is TRBJ1-1, with unresolved D. The receptor was derived from a young man in good health. Some clones in this sample may be carry-over from other donors' samples. CDR3 region: CASSLVEDTEAFF. The DNA for the CDR3 is TGTGCCAGCAGCTTAGTGGAGGACACTGAAGCTTTCTTT.